Each of the 20 T cell receptor beta chains below was sequenced from the same sample in a study of T cell repertoires in cytomegalovirus infection. These receptors are not linked to any known antigen. MiXCR was run by TCRdb on the reads, yielding one entry per CDR3 protein. The sample includes 200,000 to 250,000 distinct CDR3 sequences, about 40% of them seen just once. This specimen was CD8+ T cells from cultured PBMCs, taken from culture after CMV antigen stimulation. The receptors were gathered from a human donor in good health (CMV status not recorded). Some clones in this sample may be carry-over from other donors' samples.

The gene calls are TRBV7-2 and TRBJ2-7; D uncertain. The CDR3 has 14 amino acids. Germline CDR1 and CDR2: SGHTA and FQGNSA. V was pared by 1 base and J by 0 bases, with 7 bases between. This CDR3 reads CASSLDPGSYEQYF. The CDR3 DNA reads TGTGCCAGCAGCTTAGACCCCGGCTCCTACGAGCAGTACTTC.

This clonotype was found a few times. The CDR3 sequence is CASSEGGDVLTF. The CDR3 nucleotides read TGTGCCAGCAGCGAAGGGGGGGACGTCCTGACTTTC. The J gene is TRBJ2-6, the V gene TRBV7-4, with a possible D match to TRBD2 (7 bases). CDR3 length equals 12 residues. Trimming pared 5 bases from V and 11 bases from J, leaving 10 bases between. Germline lookup yields CDR1 SGHVT and CDR2 SQSDAQ.

The table lists this clonotype with a count of one. The CDR3 is CASSYASSYEQYF. The CDR3 coding sequence is TGTGCCAGCAGTTACGCTAGCAGCTACGAGCAGTACTTC. The chain recombines TRBV6-8 with TRBJ2-7; weak D call: TRBD2 (5 bases). The CDR3 has 13 amino acids. Trimming removed 2 bases from V and 3 bases from J, with 8 bases in between. Germline CDR1 MNHGY, CDR2 SAAAGT.

CDR3 sequence reads: CASTSPREIGASGSVISGEQFF. CDR3 nucleotides: TGTGCCAGCACCTCCCCCCGAGAAATTGGGGCTAGCGGGAGCGTAATCAGTGGTGAGCAGTTCTTC. This sequence joins TRBV7-8 and TRBJ2-1; 10 bases match TRBD2. There are 22 residues in the CDR3. The V segment lost 7 bases and the J segment 9 bases; nucleotides outside the gene matches: 33. Germline CDR1 reads SGHVS; CDR2 reads FQNEAQ.

The chain links TRBV7-3 to TRBJ1-2; D ambiguous. Looked up from germline, CDR1 is SGHTA and CDR2 is FQGTGA. The CDR3 is 14 residues long. Trimming pared 2 bases from V and 6 bases from J, leaving 13 bases between. DNA for the CDR3: TGTGCCAGCAGCTTAGGGGTGTCGGGGAATGGCTACACCTTC. This encodes CASSLGVSGNGYTF.

As DNA, the CDR3 is TGTGCCAGCAGTTTGCGACAGAGGGTAAATCAGCCCCAGCATTTT. Amino acids: CASSLRQRVNQPQHF. The V gene is TRBV12-3 or TRBV12-4, the J gene TRBJ1-5, with D possibly being TRBD1 (5 bases). This CDR3 contains 15 residues. Trimming shortened V by 3 bases and J by 4 bases, and 13 bases separated the two germline ends.

The rearrangement links TRBV20-1 to TRBJ2-7; 9 bases map to TRBD1. J lost 0 bases, V lost 6 bases, and 6 bases had no gene match. The CDR3 contains 14 residues. Germline CDR1 DFQATT, CDR2 SNEGSKA (reference sequence). The CDR3 reads CSAISTGGSYEQYF. The CDR3, as DNA: TGCAGTGCCATTTCGACAGGGGGCTCCTACGAGCAGTACTTC.

The chain links TRBV7-6 to TRBJ2-7; possibly TRBD2 for D (5 bases). The length of the CDR3 is 15 residues. Trimming took off 5 bases at V and 3 bases at J, with 17 bases between the two ends. Germline V gene data show CDR1 as SGHVS and CDR2 as FNYEAQ. The CDR3 DNA reads TGTGCCAGCAGCCCAGAGGGTAGTGCTGGCTACGAGCAGTACTTC. It yields the protein CASSPEGSAGYEQYF.

This chain connects TRBV7-2 to TRBJ1-3; 10 bases match TRBD1. The V and J ends lost 6 bases and 4 bases, in that order; junction bases with no gene match: 12. CDR1 and CDR2 from the germline V gene are SGHTA and FQGNSA. This CDR3 contains 17 residues. The CDR3 loop is CASSPTPGTGDGNTIYF. Written as DNA, the CDR3 is TGTGCCAGCAGTCCCACTCCCGGGACAGGGGACGGAAACACCATATATTTT.

This rearrangement joins TRBV7-2 to TRBJ2-1; 7 positions agree with TRBD1. The CDR3 extends over 13 amino acids. The V and J ends lost 6 bases and 9 bases, in that order; junction bases with no gene match: 8. CDR1 is SGHTA, CDR2 FQGNSA, per germline. The CDR3 spells CASRLGQNIEQFF. In DNA, the CDR3 is TGTGCCAGCAGGTTGGGACAGAATATTGAGCAGTTCTTC.

This clonotype came up once. This likely comes from a read error, as the CDR3 has no conserved phenylalanine or tryptophan at its end. The chain recombines TRBV10-3 with TRBJ2-1; D unresolved. In germline, CDR1 is ENHRY, CDR2 SYGVKD. Trimming cost V 0 bases and J 5 bases, with 8 bases left between them. This CDR3 contains 14 residues. The CDR3 nucleotides read TGTGCCATCAGTGAGTCCCCGACCAACAATGAGCAGTTCTTG. Translating gives CAISESPTNNEQFL.

This chain connects TRBV6-5 to TRBJ2-1, with D possibly matching TRBD2 (6 bases). The CDR3 is made up of 15 amino acids. Germline CDR1 is MNHEY and CDR2 is SVGAGI. The V and J ends lost 7 bases and 6 bases respectively, with 19 bases between them. CDR3 DNA sequence: TGTGCCAGCACCCCGGCGGTAAAGGGAGGCAATGAGCAGTTCTTC. Its protein is CASTPAVKGGNEQFF.

V gene TRBV5-1 combines with J gene TRBJ1-1, with 7 bases lining up with TRBD1. Germline CDR1 SGHRS, CDR2 YFSETQ. The CDR3 is 14 residues long. Germline trimming cut 5 bases from V and 1 base from J; bases unmatched to any gene: 5. The CDR3 nucleotides are TGCGCCAGCAGGACAGGGACATGGAACACTGAAGCTTTCTTT. Protein product: CASRTGTWNTEAFF.

The chain couples TRBV7-8 to TRBJ1-1; a possible D gene is TRBD1 (5 bases). Germline V gene sequence: CDR1 SGHVS, CDR2 FQNEAQ. This CDR3 is 17 amino acids long. Trimming shortened V by 5 bases and J by 4 bases, and 23 bases separated the two germline ends. CDR3 nucleotides: TGTGCCAGCAGCCCGTATGTGGGGCCGGGGAAGGGCACTGAAGCTTTCTTT. As protein: CASSPYVGPGKGTEAFF.

The genes are TRBV27 and TRBJ2-7; 10 nucleotides align to TRBD2. CDR1 and CDR2 from the germline V gene are MNHEY and SMNVEV (reference sequence). The CDR3 extends over 15 amino acids. With 0 bases clipped from V and 4 bases from J, the junction kept 3 bases outside the gene matches. The CDR3 DNA reads as TGTGCCAGCAGTTTATCCCCTAGCGGGAGTTACGAGCAGTACTTC. This gives the protein CASSLSPSGSYEQYF.

V is TRBV14 and J is TRBJ1-1; no clear D gene. The CDR3 consists of 14 residues. CDR1 and CDR2 from the germline V gene are SGHDN and FVKESK. V was cut by 2 bases and J by 0 bases, with 7 bases left in between. CDR3 residues: CASSQNSMNTEAFF. DNA for the CDR3: TGTGCCAGCAGCCAAAACAGTATGAACACTGAAGCTTTCTTT.

This clonotype came up a few times. V is TRBV7-6 and J is TRBJ2-2, with 10 bases aligning to TRBD2. Germline lookup yields CDR1 SGHVS and CDR2 FNYEAQ. The V and J ends lost 6 bases and 7 bases, in that order; junction bases with no gene match: 8. CDR3 size: 15 residues. The CDR3, as DNA: TGTGCCAGCAGGCCTAGCGGGAGTCAAGGCGGGGAGCTGTTTTTT. It specifies CASRPSGSQGGELFF. Together with reference TRBV7-6 and TRBJ2-2, the CDR3 gives the full variable domain: GAGVSQSPRYKVTKRGQDVALRCDPISGHVSLYWYRQALGQGPEFLTYFNYEAQQDKSGLPNDRFSAERPEGSISTLTIQRTEQRDSAMYRCASRPSGSQGGELFFGEGSRLTVL.

At least ten counts were recorded for this clonotype. The V call is TRBV7-6, the J call TRBJ2-7, with TRBD1 identical over 10 bases. The CDR3 has 14 amino acids. The ends lost 5 bases at V and 3 bases at J; junction bases unmatched: 4. Germline V gene data show CDR1 as SGHVS and CDR2 as FNYEAQ. The CDR3 nucleotides are TGTGCCAGCAGCCCGGGACAGGGGTTCTACGAGCAGTACTTC. Translation gives CASSPGQGFYEQYF.

The rearrangement joins TRBV12-3 or TRBV12-4 to TRBJ2-3, with 11 bases that match TRBD1. The CDR3 length is 17 residues. The V gene end was trimmed by 5 bases and the J gene end by 5 bases; junction bases not matched to a gene: 12. The CDR3 reads CASSPIRTGGGGDTQYF. The DNA of the CDR3 is TGTGCCAGCAGTCCGATTCGGACAGGGGGCGGGGGAGATACGCAGTATTTT.

The J gene is TRBJ1-3, the V gene TRBV29-1; D remains unclear. The CDR3 extends over 13 amino acids. CDR1 is SQVTM, CDR2 ANQGSEA, per germline. V lost 4 bases, J lost 0 bases, and 7 bases lay in between. CDR3 sequence (DNA): TGCAGCGTTGCCAGGAACTCTGGAAACACCATATATTTT. It codes for CSVARNSGNTIYF.